This TCR beta chain was sequenced in a study of blood T cell repertoires in COVID-19. CDR3 length: 17 residues. Trimming took 2 bases from V and 3 from J, leaving 20 bases between them. The V gene's germline CDR1 is MNHEY and CDR2 SVGEGT. Clones were read by immunoSEQ multiplex PCR, and TCRdb kept only the in-frame ones, dropping some. The sample includes roughly 120,000 clones, about 90% of them seen just once. Specimen: peripheral blood. The chain is built from TRBV6-2 or TRBV6-3 and TRBJ2-7, with a tentative D call TRBD1 (5 bases). This receptor was identified in a woman aged 50 to 65 with active or convalescent COVID-19. The CDR3 DNA reads as TGTGCCAGCAGTTACAACTTCCAGGGTCCCGGTTACTACGAGCAGTACTTC. This sequence encodes CASSYNFQGPGYYEQYF.